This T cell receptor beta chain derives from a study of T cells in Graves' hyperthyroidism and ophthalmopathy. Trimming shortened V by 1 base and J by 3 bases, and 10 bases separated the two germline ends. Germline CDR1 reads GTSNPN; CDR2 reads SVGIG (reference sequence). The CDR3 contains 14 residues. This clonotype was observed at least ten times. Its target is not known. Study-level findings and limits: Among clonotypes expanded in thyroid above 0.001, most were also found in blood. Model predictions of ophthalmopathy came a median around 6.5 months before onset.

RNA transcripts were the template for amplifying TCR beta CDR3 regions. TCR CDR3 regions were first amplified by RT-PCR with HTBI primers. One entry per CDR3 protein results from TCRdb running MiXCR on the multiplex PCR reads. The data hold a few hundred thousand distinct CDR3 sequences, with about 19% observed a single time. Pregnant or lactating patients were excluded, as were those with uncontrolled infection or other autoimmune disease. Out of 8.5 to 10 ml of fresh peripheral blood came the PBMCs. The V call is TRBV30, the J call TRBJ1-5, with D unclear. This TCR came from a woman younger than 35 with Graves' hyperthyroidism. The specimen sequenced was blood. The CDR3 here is CAWSGLHPNQPQHF. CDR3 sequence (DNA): TGTGCCTGGAGTGGGCTGCATCCCAATCAGCCCCAGCATTTT. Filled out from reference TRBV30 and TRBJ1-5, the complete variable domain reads SQTIHQWPATLVQPVGSPLSLECTVEGTSNPNLYWYRQAAGRGLQLLFYSVGIGQISSEVPQNLSASRPQDRQFILSSKKLLLSDSGFYLCAWSGLHPNQPQHFGDGTRLSIL.